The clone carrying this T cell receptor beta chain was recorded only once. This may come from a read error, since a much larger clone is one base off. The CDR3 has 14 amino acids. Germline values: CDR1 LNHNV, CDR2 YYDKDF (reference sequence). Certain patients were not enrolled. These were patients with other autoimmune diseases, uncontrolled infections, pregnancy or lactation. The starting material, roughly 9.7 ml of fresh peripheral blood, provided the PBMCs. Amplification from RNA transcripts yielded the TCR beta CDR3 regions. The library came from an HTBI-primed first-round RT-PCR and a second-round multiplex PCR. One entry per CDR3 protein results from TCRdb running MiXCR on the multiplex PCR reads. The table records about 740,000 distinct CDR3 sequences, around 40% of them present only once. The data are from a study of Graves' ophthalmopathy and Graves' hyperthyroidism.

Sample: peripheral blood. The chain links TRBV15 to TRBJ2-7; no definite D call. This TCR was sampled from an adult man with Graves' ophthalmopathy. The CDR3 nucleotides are TGTGCCACCAGCAGAGAAATTGGATCCTACGAGCGGTACTTC. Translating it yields CATSREIGSYERYF.